A selection of T cell receptor beta chains follows, all from one sample in a study of T cell changes during pregnancy in multiple sclerosis. Produced via immunoSEQ multiplex PCR; TCRdb's table is partial and in-frame only. The top ten hold more than 0.4% of the sample, which has 60,000 to 95,000 clones, 75% to 95% seen once. Sequenced material: CD4+ T cells from peripheral blood mononuclear cells, taken before pregnancy. Receptors were obtained from a female donor with multiple sclerosis, enrolled in a pregnancy study. Each CDR3 is given without its conserved first and last residue.

len: 12; v_gene: TRBV7-9; CDR3aa: ASSFGAVQETQY
len: 12; v_gene: TRBV28; CDR3aa: ASSLSPPQYGYT
len: 14; v_gene: TRBV19; CDR3aa: ASSTLSGQGLYEQY
len: 15; v_gene: TRBV4-3; CDR3aa: ASSQERGLSSNSPLH
len: 12; v_gene: TRBV19; CDR3aa: ASSSQGSYNEQF
len: 13; v_gene: TRBV21-1; CDR3aa: ASSNRGGPGTEAF
len: 12; v_gene: TRBV5-1; CDR3aa: ASSGLTNTGELF
len: 17; v_gene: TRBV29-1; CDR3aa: SVVWPGDPTPLGNTEAF
len: 12; v_gene: TRBV4-2; CDR3aa: ASSGTGRYTEAF
len: 13; v_gene: TRBV19; CDR3aa: ASSIVGENNQPQH
len: 14; v_gene: TRBV5-1; CDR3aa: ASSGGTSGTHNEQF
len: 14; v_gene: TRBV5-1; CDR3aa: ASRDGATANAGEAF
len: 11; v_gene: TRBV5-5; CDR3aa: ASSFSMGREQY
len: 15; v_gene: TRBV10-3; CDR3aa: AISESKGQAKLDEQY
len: 12; v_gene: TRBV19; CDR3aa: ASSLRERGGTQY
len: 14; v_gene: TRBV11-3; CDR3aa: ASSLGGGVRATEAF
len: 12; v_gene: TRBV5-1; CDR3aa: ASSLDGQGTEAF
len: 12; v_gene: TRBV28; CDR3aa: ASSPGLGGRAQY
len: 12; v_gene: TRBV6-6; CDR3aa: ASTFLGQPYGYT
len: 12; v_gene: TRBV7-2; CDR3aa: ASSHDGSSYEQY
len: 13; v_gene: TRBV7-2; CDR3aa: ASSFGGSNMVGYT
len: 12; v_gene: TRBV27; CDR3aa: ASSPFTTNEKLF
len: 13; v_gene: TRBV19; CDR3aa: ASSPGLAGVNEQY
len: 13; v_gene: TRBV6-5; CDR3aa: ASSSQGVSGNTIY
len: 9; v_gene: TRBV15; CDR3aa: ATSINNEQF
len: 14; v_gene: TRBV27; CDR3aa: ASSVFTARGNSPLH
len: 13; v_gene: TRBV28; CDR3aa: ASSLFSGYGDTQY
len: 14; v_gene: TRBV7-9; CDR3aa: ASSLGTGTVYDEQF
len: 12; v_gene: TRBV29-1; CDR3aa: SAAPGTGTYEQY
len: 14; v_gene: TRBV6-5; CDR3aa: ASSYSSGLAFTEQF
len: 14; v_gene: TRBV7-2; CDR3aa: ASSLGANHLQETQY